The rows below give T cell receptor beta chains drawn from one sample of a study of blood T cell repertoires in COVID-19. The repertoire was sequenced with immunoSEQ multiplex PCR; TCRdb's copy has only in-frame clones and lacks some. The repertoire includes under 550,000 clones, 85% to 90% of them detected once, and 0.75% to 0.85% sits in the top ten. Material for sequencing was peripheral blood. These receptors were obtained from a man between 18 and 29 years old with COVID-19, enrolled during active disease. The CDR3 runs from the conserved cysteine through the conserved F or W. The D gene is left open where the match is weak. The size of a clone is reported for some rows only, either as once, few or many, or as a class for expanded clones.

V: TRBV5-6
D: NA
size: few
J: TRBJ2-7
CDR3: CASSTFYEQYF
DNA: TGTGCCAGCAGCACTTTCTACGAGCAGTACTTC

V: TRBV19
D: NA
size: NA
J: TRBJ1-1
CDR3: CASSPDKGVNSFF
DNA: TGTGCCAGTAGTCCCGATAAGGGGGTGAATTCTTTCTTT

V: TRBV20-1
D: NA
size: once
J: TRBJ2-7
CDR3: CSARLAYEQYF
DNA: TGCAGTGCTAGACTAGCCTACGAGCAGTACTTC

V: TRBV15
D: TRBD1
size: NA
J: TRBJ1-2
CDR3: CATSRSLDRVVYGYTF
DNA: TGTGCCACCAGCAGATCTCTGGACAGGGTCGTCTATGGCTACACCTTC

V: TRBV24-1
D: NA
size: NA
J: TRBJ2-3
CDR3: CATSDPTGQNTDTQYF
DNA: TGTGCCACCAGTGACCCGACAGGCCAAAACACAGATACGCAGTATTTT

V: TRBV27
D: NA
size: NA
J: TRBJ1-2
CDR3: CASSFDSNYGYTF
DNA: TGTGCCAGCAGTTTCGACTCTAACTATGGCTACACCTTC

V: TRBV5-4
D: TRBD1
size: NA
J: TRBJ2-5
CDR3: CASRHDRGRETQYF
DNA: TGTGCCAGCAGACACGACAGGGGGCGAGAGACCCAGTACTTC

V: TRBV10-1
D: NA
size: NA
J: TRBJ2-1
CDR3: CASSSRGGSGEQFF
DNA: TGCGCCAGCAGTTCGAGGGGGGGCTCGGGTGAGCAGTTCTTC

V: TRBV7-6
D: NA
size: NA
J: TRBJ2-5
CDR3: CASSLQGTQYF
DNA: TGTGCCAGCAGCTTACAGGGGACCCAGTACTTC

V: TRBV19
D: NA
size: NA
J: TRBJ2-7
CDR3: CASSSTATYEQYF
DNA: TGTGCCAGTTCCTCGACTGCGACCTACGAGCAGTACTTC

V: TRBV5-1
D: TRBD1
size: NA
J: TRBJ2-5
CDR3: CASSGTGSQETQYF
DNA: TGCGCCAGCAGCGGGACAGGGAGTCAAGAGACCCAGTACTTC

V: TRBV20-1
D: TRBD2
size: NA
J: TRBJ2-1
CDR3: CSATDGSGREQFF
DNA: TGCAGTGCTACTGATGGCTCCGGGAGGGAGCAGTTCTTC

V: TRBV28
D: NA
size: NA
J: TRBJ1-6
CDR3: CASSPQGLGSPLHF
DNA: TGTGCCAGCAGTCCCCAGGGGCTAGGTTCACCCCTCCACTTT

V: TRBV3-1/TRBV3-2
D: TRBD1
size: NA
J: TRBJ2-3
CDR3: CASSQMGQGNTDTQYF
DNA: TGTGCCAGCAGCCAGATGGGACAGGGAAACACAGATACGCAGTATTTT

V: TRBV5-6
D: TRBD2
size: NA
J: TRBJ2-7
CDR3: CASSLGLAGSYEQYF
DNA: TGTGCCAGCAGCCTGGGACTAGCGGGCTCCTACGAGCAGTACTTC

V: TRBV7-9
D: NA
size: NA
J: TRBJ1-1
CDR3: CASSPADQDRNTEAFF
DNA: TGTGCCAGCAGCCCCGCCGACCAAGACAGGAACACTGAAGCTTTCTTT

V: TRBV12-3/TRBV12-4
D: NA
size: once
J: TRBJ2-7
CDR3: CASRISGVYEQYF
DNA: TGTGCCAGCAGGATCTCGGGAGTATACGAGCAGTACTTC

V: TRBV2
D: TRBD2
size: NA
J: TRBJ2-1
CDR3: CTGTSSYNEQFF
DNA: TGTACCGGGACTAGCTCCTACAATGAGCAGTTCTTC

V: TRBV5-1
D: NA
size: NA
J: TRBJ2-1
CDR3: CASSRSSNEQFF
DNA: TGCGCCAGCTCGCGTTCGAGTAATGAGCAGTTCTTC

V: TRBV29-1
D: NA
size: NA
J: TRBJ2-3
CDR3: CSVATRRRTDTQYF
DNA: TGCAGCGTTGCGACACGCCGACGCACAGATACGCAGTATTTT